Presented here are 10 T cell receptor beta chains from one specimen sequenced in a study of blood T cell repertoires in COVID-19. Clones were sequenced by immunoSEQ multiplex PCR, and TCRdb holds only the in-frame ones, with some missing. Of around 64,000 clones in the sample, approximately 78% were seen once. Sequenced input: peripheral blood. The receptors were sampled from a human donor in a cohort sampled during active COVID-19.

This sequence joins TRBV2 and TRBJ2-3; D is possibly TRBD2 (5 bases). CDR1 is SNHLY and CDR2 is FYNNEI in the germline V gene. V shed 7 bases and J shed 2 bases, with 13 bases lying between them. CDR3 length: 14 amino acids. CDR3 region: CASIVTIITDTQYF. The CDR3 DNA is TGTGCCAGCATCGTGACTATCATCACAGATACGCAGTATTTT.

CDR3 residues: CASSPGQNTEAFF. The CDR3 region has the DNA TGTGCCAGCAGCCCCGGACAGAACACTGAAGCTTTCTTT. The V and J genes are TRBV7-2 and TRBJ1-1; a possible D gene is TRBD1 (5 bases). The germline CDR1 and CDR2 sequences are SGHTA and FQGNSA. Trimming removed 5 bases from V and 1 base from J, with 8 bases in between. The CDR3 runs to 13 residues.

The chain employs TRBV7-6 and TRBJ2-7; perhaps TRBD2 as D (6 bases). Germline CDR1 and CDR2: SGHVS and FNYEAQ. CDR3 size: 18 residues. V was cut by 1 base and J by 5 bases, with 24 bases left in between. The CDR3 DNA follows: TGTGCCAGCAGCTTAGTTTGGCCCTCCCCATTGGCGGGGAACGAGCAGTACTTC. This gives the protein CASSLVWPSPLAGNEQYF.

The V and J genes are TRBV3-1 (or the pseudogene TRBV3-2) and TRBJ2-1; possible D gene TRBD1, 6 bases. CDR1 and CDR2 from the germline V gene are LGHDT and YNNKEL (reference sequence). The CDR3 contains 14 residues. Deletions cut 3 bases from V and 5 bases from J, with 11 bases between. CDR3 sequence reads: CASSQGRGHNEQFF. In DNA, the CDR3 is TGTGCCAGCAGCCAGGGCAGGGGACACAATGAGCAGTTCTTC.

The J gene is TRBJ2-3, the V gene TRBV21-1; the table's D call TRBD2 went unverified against the DNA. TRBV21-1 is listed as a pseudogene. The length of the CDR3 is 20 residues. CDR3: CASSGSGGPAKPRSADTQYF. For the CDR3, the DNA is TGTGCCAGCAGCGGAAGCGGGGGTCCTGCAAAACCGCGGAGCGCAGATACGCAGTATTTT.

The J gene is TRBJ2-7, the V gene TRBV7-6; TRBD1 agrees at 10 bases. The junction had 2 bases not matched to a gene; V was cut back by 0 bases and J by 3 bases. The CDR3 sequence is 15 residues long. The germline V gene has CDR1 SGHVS and CDR2 FNYEAQ. The CDR3 DNA sequence: TGTGCCAGCAGCTTAGCCGGGACAGGGGACTACGAGCAGTACTTC. This sequence encodes CASSLAGTGDYEQYF.

This clone was observed once. The V call is TRBV7-8, the J call TRBJ2-2, with TRBD2 identical over 11 bases. Per the germline V gene, CDR1 is SGHVS and CDR2 is FQNEAQ. V lost 1 base, J lost 7 bases, and 5 bases stayed unmatched. The CDR3 length is 16 residues. The CDR3 spells CASSLELAGENGELFF. The CDR3 DNA is TGTGCCAGCAGCTTAGAACTAGCGGGGGAAAACGGGGAGCTGTTTTTT.

This chain links TRBV11-2 with TRBJ2-5; 9 nucleotides match TRBD2. Germline V gene data show CDR1 as SGHAT and CDR2 as FQNNGV. The CDR3 length is 16 residues. With 4 bases clipped from V and 5 bases from J, the junction kept 11 bases outside the gene matches. DNA for the CDR3: TGTGCCAGCAGCTATGTCGCGGGGGGGCCAAAGGAGACCCAGTACTTC. It codes for CASSYVAGGPKETQYF.

This clone was observed a few times. This chain uses TRBV28 with TRBJ1-5; 7 nucleotides agree with TRBD1. This CDR3 region has 17 residues. Per germline, CDR1 MDHEN and CDR2 SYDVKM. V lost 6 bases to trimming and J lost 1 base; unmatched junction nucleotides: 12. CDR3 residues: CASSPSTGDRSNQPQHF. CDR3 nucleotide sequence: TGTGCCAGCAGCCCCTCTACAGGGGACCGCAGCAATCAGCCCCAGCATTTT.

CDR3 in amino acids: CASSHGGYNEQFF. CDR3 DNA sequence: TGTGCCAGCAGCCACGGGGGCTACAATGAGCAGTTCTTC. The J gene is TRBJ2-1, the V gene TRBV12-3 or TRBV12-4; weak D call: TRBD2 (6 bases). There are 13 residues in the CDR3. V lost 6 bases and J lost 3, with 9 bases in between.